These T cell receptor beta chains were read from a single sample in a study of Tregs in tolerant kidney transplant recipients. The data were produced by immunoSEQ multiplex PCR, yet TCRdb's version contains in-frame clones alone and is incomplete. The table has about 73,000 clones, 95% to 98% seen once. Sequenced here: CD4+ T cells from blood, sampled before the transplant. The receptors shown here come from a human donor who received a combined kidney and bone marrow transplant. CDR3s include the opening cysteine and the closing phenylalanine or tryptophan. A D gene is named only where the DNA matches it firmly. Clone sizes are given selectively: once, few, many, or a class where the clone is expanded.

.	TRBV4-3	TRBJ2-6	TRBD1	CASSQMDRLSGANVLTF	TGCGCCAGCAGCCAGATGGACAGGCTCTCTGGGGCCAACGTCCTGACTTTC
once	TRBV27	TRBJ2-7	TRBD1	CASSLPGTGGVRQYF	TGTGCCAGCAGTCTGCCGGGGACAGGGGGTGTACGGCAGTACTTC
.	TRBV9	TRBJ1-1	.	CASSVAGLNTEAFF	TGTGCCAGCAGCGTAGCAGGGTTGAACACTGAAGCTTTCTTT
once	TRBV27	TRBJ2-1	.	CASSPVSGNNEQFF	TGTGCCAGCAGTCCGGTGTCGGGTAACAATGAGCAGTTCTTC
once	TRBV5-1	TRBJ2-2	TRBD1	CASSLSQGAVGELFF	TGCGCCAGCAGCTTAAGTCAGGGGGCGGTCGGGGAGCTGTTTTTT
.	TRBV7-2	TRBJ2-3	TRBD2	CASSAGLAPGNTQYF	TGTGCCAGCAGCGCGGGACTAGCGCCCGGAAATACGCAGTATTTT
.	TRBV5-6	TRBJ2-5	.	CASSINRETQYF	TGTGCCAGCAGCATCAATCGGGAGACCCAGTACTTC
once	TRBV28	TRBJ2-7	TRBD1	CASRDSGTGPPYEQYF	TGTGCCAGCAGAGATTCCGGGACAGGGCCTCCCTACGAGCAGTACTTC
.	TRBV10-3	TRBJ1-6	.	CAISEGRGRINNSPLHF	TGTGCCATCAGTGAGGGGCGGGGGCGCATAAATAATTCACCCCTCCACTTT
.	TRBV19	TRBJ2-5	TRBD2	CASSKTPSGGGKTQYF	TGTGCCAGTAGTAAAACTCCCAGCGGGGGGGGGAAGACCCAGTACTTC
.	TRBV4-2	TRBJ2-2	TRBD2	CASSQVLAGETGELFF	TGTGCCAGCAGCCAAGTTTTAGCGGGAGAGACCGGGGAGCTGTTTTTT
.	TRBV29-1	TRBJ1-5	.	CSVEVQQGQPQHF	TGCAGCGTTGAAGTCCAGCAGGGTCAGCCCCAGCATTTT
.	TRBV7-2	TRBJ2-2	.	CASSLAGGSNTGELFF	TGTGCCAGCAGCTTAGCAGGGGGATCGAACACCGGGGAGCTGTTTTTT
.	TRBV9	TRBJ1-1	.	CASSVGRGAFF	TGTGCCAGCAGCGTAGGAAGAGGGGCTTTCTTT
once	TRBV15	TRBJ1-6	.	CATSRDVSSYNSPLHF	TGTGCCACCAGCAGAGACGTGAGCTCCTATAATTCACCCCTCCACTTT
.	TRBV5-8	TRBJ2-5	TRBD2	CASSAGGQETQYF	TGTGCCAGCAGCGCGGGGGGGCAAGAGACCCAGTACTTC
.	TRBV4-2	TRBJ2-5	TRBD2	CASSQALATGLAGGETQYF	TGTGCCAGCAGCCAAGCCCTCGCTACGGGACTAGCGGGGGGTGAGACCCAGTACTTC
once	TRBV18	TRBJ2-2	.	CASSPSGLGTGELFF	TGTGCCAGCTCACCATCGGGACTGGGCACCGGGGAGCTGTTTTTT
.	TRBV18	TRBJ1-5	TRBD1	CASSFVRDRVNQPQHF	TGTGCCAGCTCATTCGTTAGGGACAGGGTCAATCAGCCCCAGCATTTT
.	TRBV28	TRBJ2-3	.	CASSPNGISTDTQYF	TGTGCCAGCAGCCCTAACGGGATTAGCACAGATACGCAGTATTTT
.	TRBV6-4	TRBJ1-2	TRBD1	CASSPGQGVGYTF	TGTGCCAGCAGTCCGGGACAGGGGGTCGGCTACACCTTC
.	TRBV28	TRBJ1-2	TRBD1	CASSLPRGQPPGGYTF	TGTGCCAGCAGTTTGCCCAGGGGGCAGCCGCCTGGGGGCTACACCTTC
.	TRBV4-3	TRBJ2-7	TRBD2	CASSHGTSGYEQYF	TGCGCCAGCAGCCACGGGACTAGCGGCTACGAGCAGTACTTC
.	TRBV15	TRBJ2-5	.	CATSRDSQETQYF	TGTGCCACCAGCAGGGACAGCCAAGAGACCCAGTACTTC
.	TRBV7-2	TRBJ1-2	TRBD1	CASSFFRGQRFYTF	TGTGCCAGCAGCTTTTTCAGGGGGCAGCGATTCTACACCTTC
.	TRBV7-9	TRBJ2-1	.	CASSLRRRGALYNEQFF	TGTGCCAGCAGCTTAAGGCGCCGTGGGGCTCTGTACAATGAGCAGTTCTTC
.	TRBV11-3	TRBJ1-5	TRBD1	CASRPGGRGHQPQHF	TGTGCCAGCAGACCCGGGGGCAGGGGGCATCAGCCCCAGCATTTT
.	TRBV7-8	TRBJ1-4	.	CASSPPHRTTNEKLFF	TGTGCCAGCAGCCCGCCTCACAGGACAACTAATGAAAAACTGTTTTTT
.	TRBV6-5	TRBJ2-7	.	CASSYGADSYEQYF	TGTGCCAGCAGTTACGGAGCAGACTCCTACGAGCAGTACTTC
.	TRBV20-1	TRBJ2-1	.	CSARRLVEQFF	TGCAGTGCTAGAAGACTAGTGGAGCAGTTCTTC
.	TRBV9	TRBJ2-7	.	CASSPQTAFPYEQYF	TGTGCCAGCAGCCCCCAGACAGCATTCCCCTACGAGCAGTACTTC
.	TRBV4-3	TRBJ2-5	.	CASSQLMVGQETQYF	TGCGCCAGCAGCCAATTGATGGTCGGGCAAGAGACCCAGTACTTC
.	TRBV5-1	TRBJ1-1	.	CASSLDRAGRDTEAFF	TGCGCCAGCAGCTTGGACAGGGCCGGCCGGGACACTGAAGCTTTCTTT
.	TRBV4-3	TRBJ2-1	.	CASSRADIASEQFF	TGCGCCAGCAGCCGAGCTGACATAGCGTCTGAGCAGTTCTTC
.	TRBV7-2	TRBJ2-1	.	CASSLRVSPYNEQFF	TGTGCCAGCAGCTTACGGGTCAGTCCCTACAATGAGCAGTTCTTC
once	TRBV11-2	TRBJ2-6	TRBD1	CASTEQGAISGANVLTF	TGTGCCAGCACTGAACAGGGGGCTATCTCTGGGGCCAACGTCCTGACTTTC
.	TRBV7-3	TRBJ1-1	TRBD1	CASSRSDRAAAFF	TGTGCCAGCAGCCGCTCGGACAGGGCAGCAGCTTTCTTT
.	TRBV19	TRBJ2-3	.	CASSNRGTDTQYF	TGTGCCAGTAGTAATCGGGGGACAGATACGCAGTATTTT
.	TRBV5-1	TRBJ1-2	TRBD1	CASRSTGNYGYTF	TGCGCCAGCAGGTCGACAGGGAACTATGGCTACACCTTC
.	TRBV11-3	TRBJ2-6	.	CASSPEGLPGANVLTF	TGTGCCAGCAGCCCCGAGGGCCTTCCTGGGGCCAACGTCCTGACTTTC
.	TRBV2	TRBJ2-3	TRBD2	CASSVRRGGPDTQYF	TGTGCCAGCAGTGTGAGGCGGGGGGGCCCAGATACGCAGTATTTT
.	TRBV9	TRBJ1-1	.	CASSPGSGVNREAFF	TGTGCCAGCAGCCCTGGATCGGGGGTCAACCGTGAAGCTTTCTTT
once	TRBV11-2	TRBJ1-2	TRBD1	CASSSRDSFYGYTF	TGTGCCAGCAGCTCCCGGGACAGCTTCTATGGCTACACCTTC
.	TRBV15	TRBJ2-5	.	CATSRDGLRGETQYF	TGTGCCACCAGCAGAGATGGCTTAAGAGGAGAGACCCAGTACTTC
.	TRBV5-1	TRBJ1-1	TRBD1	CASSSNPQGSEAFF	TGCGCCAGCAGCTCCAATCCACAGGGGAGTGAAGCTTTCTTT
.	TRBV25-1	TRBJ1-4	.	CASSEWDGGNEKLFF	TGTGCCAGCAGTGAATGGGACGGGGGTAATGAAAAACTGTTTTTT
.	TRBV18	TRBJ2-5	TRBD2	CASSPGRSGGGQETQYF	TGTGCCAGCTCACCCGGAAGGAGCGGGGGGGGCCAAGAGACCCAGTACTTC
.	TRBV18	TRBJ2-7	.	CASSMDRPYEQYF	TGTGCCAGCTCTATGGACAGACCCTACGAGCAGTACTTC
once	TRBV7-9	TRBJ1-4	TRBD1	CASSPPGGNEKLFF	TGTGCCAGCTCCCCCCCAGGGGGAAATGAAAAACTGTTTTTT
.	TRBV6-1	TRBJ2-3	TRBD2	CASRGLAGRTDTQYF	TGTGCCAGCAGGGGACTAGCGGGGAGAACAGATACGCAGTATTTT
.	TRBV7-2	TRBJ2-1	TRBD1	CASSLGGGINEQFF	TGTGCCAGCAGCTTAGGAGGGGGCATAAATGAGCAGTTCTTC
.	TRBV4-1	TRBJ1-4	.	CASSQAAGRQQNEKLFF	TGCGCCAGCAGCCAAGCTGCGGGTCGCCAGCAGAATGAAAAACTGTTTTTT
.	TRBV5-1	TRBJ2-5	TRBD2	CASSVGTSGGAWQETQYF	TGCGCCAGCAGCGTAGGGACTAGCGGGGGGGCTTGGCAAGAGACCCAGTACTTC